The clone carrying this T cell receptor beta chain was recorded a few times. Its antigen is not known. The data were taken from a study of blood T cells in healthy people across ages. A second PCR of 7 to 11 cycles used a sample-barcoded 5' primer and a J-beta primer mix. TCRdb passed the 5' RACE reads through MiXCR, listing each CDR3 protein once. The sample includes about 970,000 distinct CDR3 sequences, 51% of them seen just once. The CDR3 is 14 amino acids. With 5 bases removed from V and 5 bases from J, the gap between germline ends came to 13 bases. Whole-study findings and limits: It was held that the diversity estimates obtained from one million T cells were underestimates.

This TCR came from a woman aged 60-75 years in good health. Sequenced material: blood. V and J are TRBV12-3 or TRBV12-4 and TRBJ2-1, with D hard to call. Here the CDR3 reads CASSTPWRNNEQFF. The DNA for the CDR3 is TGTGCCAGCAGTACCCCGTGGCGGAACAATGAGCAGTTCTTC.